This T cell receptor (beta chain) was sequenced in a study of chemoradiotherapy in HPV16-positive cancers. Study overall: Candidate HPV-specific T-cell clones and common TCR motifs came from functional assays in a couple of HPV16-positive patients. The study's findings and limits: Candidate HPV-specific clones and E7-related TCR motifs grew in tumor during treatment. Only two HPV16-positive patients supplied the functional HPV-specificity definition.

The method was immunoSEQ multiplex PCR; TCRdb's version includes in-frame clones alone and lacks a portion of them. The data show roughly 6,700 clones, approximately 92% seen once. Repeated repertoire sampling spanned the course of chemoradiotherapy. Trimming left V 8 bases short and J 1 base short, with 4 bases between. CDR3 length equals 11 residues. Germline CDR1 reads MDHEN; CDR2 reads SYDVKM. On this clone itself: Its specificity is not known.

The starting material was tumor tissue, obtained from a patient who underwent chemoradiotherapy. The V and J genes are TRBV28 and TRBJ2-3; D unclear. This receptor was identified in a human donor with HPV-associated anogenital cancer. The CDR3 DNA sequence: TGTGCCAGCCGCGGCACAGATACGCAGTATTTT. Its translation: CASRGTDTQYF. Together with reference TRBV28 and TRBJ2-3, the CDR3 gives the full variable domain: DVKVTQSSRYLVKRTGEKVFLECVQDMDHENMFWYRQDPGLGLRLIYFSYDVKMKEKGDIPEGYSVSREKKERFSLILESASTNQTSMYLCASRGTDTQYFGPGTRLTVL.